The 3 T cell receptor beta chains below come from one sample, sequenced in a study of blood T cell repertoires in COVID-19. Measured with immunoSEQ multiplex PCR; TCRdb has only the in-frame clones, and not every one. The data show about 180,000 clones, more than 65% seen once. Sequenced input: PBMCs or T cells enriched from blood (not recorded which). Every receptor here comes from a man aged 55 to 70 who had recovered from COVID-19.

The V and J genes are TRBV7-2 and TRBJ1-2, with 9 bases fitting TRBD1. The CDR3 spans 15 residues. Germline loops: CDR1 SGHTA, CDR2 FQGNSA. J was trimmed by 8 bases and V by 1 base; bases with no gene match: 8. This CDR3 reads CASSLGGQGRRGYTF. CDR3 bases: TGTGCCAGCAGCTTAGGGGGACAGGGAAGAAGAGGCTACACCTTC.

This chain joins TRBV19 and TRBJ2-1; 9 bases match TRBD1. V gave up 6 bases and J gave up 7 bases; unmatched junction bases: 13. This CDR3 has 16 amino acids. Germline assignment: CDR1 LNHDA and CDR2 SQIVND (reference sequence). CDR3 amino acids: CASSLTTGTGSNEQFF. CDR3 DNA: TGTGCCAGTAGCCTAACCACCGGGACAGGGTCAAATGAGCAGTTCTTC. The full variable domain, with the rest looked up from reference TRBV19 and TRBJ2-1, is DGGITQSPKYLFRKEGQNVTLSCEQNLNHDAMYWYRQDPGQGLRLIYYSQIVNDFQKGDIAEGYSVSREKKESFPLTVTSAQKNPTAFYLCASSLTTGTGSNEQFFGPGTRLTVL.

The chain combines TRBV25-1 with TRBJ1-4; D remains ambiguous. The CDR3 length is 15 residues. CDR1 is MGHDK, CDR2 SYGVNS, per germline. Trimming took off 2 bases at V and 0 bases at J, with 7 bases between the two ends. As DNA, the CDR3 is TGTGCCAGCAGTGAACGAGGAGCAACTAATGAAAAACTGTTTTTT. It encodes CASSERGATNEKLFF.